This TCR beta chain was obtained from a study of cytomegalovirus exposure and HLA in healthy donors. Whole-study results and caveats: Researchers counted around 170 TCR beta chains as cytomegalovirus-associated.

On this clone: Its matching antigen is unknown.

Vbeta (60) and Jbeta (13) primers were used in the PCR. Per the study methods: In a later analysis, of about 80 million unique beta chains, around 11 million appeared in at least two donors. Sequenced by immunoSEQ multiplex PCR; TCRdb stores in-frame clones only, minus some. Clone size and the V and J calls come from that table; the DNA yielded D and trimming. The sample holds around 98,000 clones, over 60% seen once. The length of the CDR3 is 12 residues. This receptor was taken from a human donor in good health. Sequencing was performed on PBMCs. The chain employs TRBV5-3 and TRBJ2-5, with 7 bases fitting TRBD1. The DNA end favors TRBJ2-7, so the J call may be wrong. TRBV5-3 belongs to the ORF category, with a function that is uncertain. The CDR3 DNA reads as TGTGCCAGAAGCCGACAGGGTTACGAGCAGTACTTC. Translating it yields CARSRQGYEQYF.